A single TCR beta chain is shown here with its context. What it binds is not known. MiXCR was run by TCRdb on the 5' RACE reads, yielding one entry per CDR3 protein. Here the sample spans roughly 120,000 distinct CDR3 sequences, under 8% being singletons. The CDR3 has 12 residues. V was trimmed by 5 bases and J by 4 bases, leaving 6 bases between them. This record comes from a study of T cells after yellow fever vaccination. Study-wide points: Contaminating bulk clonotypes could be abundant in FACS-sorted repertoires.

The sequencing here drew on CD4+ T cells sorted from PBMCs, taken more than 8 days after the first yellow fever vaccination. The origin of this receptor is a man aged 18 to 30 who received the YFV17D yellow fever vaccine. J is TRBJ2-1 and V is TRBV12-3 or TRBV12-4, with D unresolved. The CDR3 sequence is CASSPEYNEQFF. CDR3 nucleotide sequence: TGTGCCAGCAGTCCAGAGTACAATGAGCAGTTCTTC.